This section outlines one T cell receptor (beta chain) sequence together with its context. The data derive from a study of T cell changes during pregnancy in multiple sclerosis. Germline lookup yields CDR1 SQVTM and CDR2 ANQGSEA. The J segment lost 5 bases and the V segment lost 4 bases, leaving 7 bases of the junction unmatched. This CDR3 has 14 residues. Sequencing used immunoSEQ multiplex PCR; TCRdb keeps in-frame clones, though not all of them. The sample lists 35,000 to 45,000 clones; 70% to 90% were seen once. The sample in question was CD4+ T cells from peripheral blood mononuclear cells, obtained in the first trimester of pregnancy. The TCR originated in a female donor with multiple sclerosis, enrolled in a pregnancy study. The J gene is TRBJ1-1, the V gene TRBV29-1; 10 bases align to TRBD1. The CDR3 DNA reads as TGCAGCGTTGGTGGGGGACAGGGGTCTACTGAAGCTTTCTTT. Translation gives CSVGGGQGSTEAFF.